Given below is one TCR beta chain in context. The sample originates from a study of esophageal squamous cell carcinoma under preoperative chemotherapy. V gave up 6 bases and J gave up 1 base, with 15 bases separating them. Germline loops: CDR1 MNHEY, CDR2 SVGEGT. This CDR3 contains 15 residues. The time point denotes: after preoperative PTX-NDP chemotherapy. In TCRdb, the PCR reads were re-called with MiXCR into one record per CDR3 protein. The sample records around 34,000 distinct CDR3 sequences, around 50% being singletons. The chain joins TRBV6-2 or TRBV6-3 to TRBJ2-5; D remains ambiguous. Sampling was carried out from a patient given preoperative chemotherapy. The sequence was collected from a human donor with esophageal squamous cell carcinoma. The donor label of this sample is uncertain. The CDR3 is CASRNSMNFQETQYF. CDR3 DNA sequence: TGTGCCAGCAGGAACAGCATGAACTTCCAAGAGACCCAGTACTTC.